These T cell receptor beta chains were read from a single sample in a study of neurological immune-mediated disorders. TCRdb analysed the 5' RACE reads with MiXCR anew, one entry per CDR3 protein. The data show 70,000 to 95,000 distinct CDR3 sequences, with 13% to 15% seen just once and nearly 7% held by the top ten. The sequenced sample consisted of PBMCs. All receptors derive from a woman aged 45-59 years in good health. Both conserved end residues are part of each CDR3. D genes are given only for firm matches. Only some rows state a clone size, as once, few, many or a class for expanded clones.

D	size	V	J	CDR3	DNA
-	-	TRBV5-1	TRBJ2-2	CSSSSTENVGELFF	TGCTCCAGCAGTTCAACGGAGAATGTCGGGGAGCTGTTTTTT
TRBD1	-	TRBV19	TRBJ1-1	CASTRSGGMGAFF	TGTGCCAGTACCCGATCAGGGGGAATGGGAGCTTTCTTT
TRBD1	many	TRBV5-1	TRBJ2-1	CASSLGGEFDEQFF	TGCGCCAGCAGCCTAGGGGGCGAATTTGATGAGCAGTTCTTC
-	many	TRBV25-1	TRBJ1-2	CASIRLTATPNYGYTF	TGTGCCAGCATAAGGCTGACAGCTACGCCGAACTATGGCTACACCTTC
-	many	TRBV5-1	TRBJ1-5	CASSALGGSSQPQHF	TGCGCCAGCAGCGCACTGGGAGGGAGCTCACAGCCCCAGCATTTT
-	many	TRBV28	TRBJ2-2	CASSLGAYSLFGELFF	TGTGCCAGCAGTTTAGGGGCCTACTCTCTATTCGGGGAGCTGTTTTTT
-	-	TRBV5-5	TRBJ1-1	CVSSETWGAAINTEAFF	TGTGTCAGCAGCGAAACTTGGGGGGCGGCAATAAACACTGAAGCTTTCTTT
TRBD1	-	TRBV5-1	TRBJ2-3	CTSSGDRAIDTQYF	TGCACCAGCAGCGGTGACAGGGCCATAGATACGCAGTATTTT
-	many	TRBV7-9	TRBJ1-4	CASSLAGGNEKLFF	TGTGCCAGCAGCTTAGCAGGCGGGAACGAAAAACTGTTTTTT
-	many	TRBV7-2	TRBJ2-1	CASTSVGGVPYNEQFF	TGTGCCAGCACCAGCGTGGGGGGAGTCCCCTACAATGAGCAGTTCTTC
-	many	TRBV28	TRBJ1-5	CASSLIQASGGQPQHF	TGTGCCAGCAGTTTAATCCAGGCATCCGGGGGTCAGCCCCAGCATTTT
-	many	TRBV12-3/TRBV12-4	TRBJ1-1	CASSLQGKAFF	TGTGCCAGCAGTTTGCAGGGCAAAGCTTTCTTT
TRBD2	many	TRBV28	TRBJ2-5	CASRLAGGRETQYF	TGTGCCAGCAGACTAGCGGGAGGTCGGGAGACCCAGTACTTC
-	many	TRBV29-1	TRBJ1-5	CSVAFGVANQPQHF	TGCAGCGTTGCCTTCGGGGTTGCCAATCAGCCCCAGCATTTT
-	many	TRBV7-6	TRBJ2-3	CASSLYADTQYF	TGTGCCAGCAGCTTATACGCGGATACGCAGTATTTT
TRBD2	-	TRBV7-9	TRBJ2-7	CASSLSGLAAYEQYF	TGTGCCAGCAGCTTATCGGGACTAGCGGCCTACGAGCAGTACTTC
TRBD1	-	TRBV15	TRBJ1-2	CATSSQTGGSDYGYTF	TGTGCCACCAGCAGCCAGACAGGGGGCAGTGACTATGGTTACACCTTC
TRBD2	many	TRBV24-1	TRBJ2-2	CATSELGTSGSGELFF	TGTGCCACCAGTGAACTGGGGACTAGCGGTAGCGGGGAGCTGTTTTTT
-	many	TRBV18	TRBJ2-1	CASSHSRRNEQFF	TGTGCCAGCTCGCATTCCCGGAGAAATGAGCAGTTCTTC
TRBD2	many	TRBV5-1	TRBJ2-1	CASSKTSGGNEQFF	TGCGCCAGCAGCAAGACTAGCGGGGGCAATGAGCAGTTCTTC
-	many	TRBV5-1	TRBJ1-6	CASSIDVGNSPLHF	TGCGCCAGCAGTATCGACGTTGGGAATTCACCCCTCCACTTT
-	many	TRBV20-1	TRBJ1-1	CSAPSLGVNTEAFF	TGCAGTGCCCCTTCCCTCGGGGTGAACACTGAAGCTTTCTTT
-	many	TRBV29-1	TRBJ2-3	CSVDYRADGTDTQYF	TGCAGCGTTGATTACCGGGCGGATGGCACAGATACGCAGTATTTT
TRBD1	many	TRBV7-2	TRBJ1-2	CASSLTGWDYGYTF	TGTGCCAGCAGCTTGACAGGGTGGGACTATGGCTACACCTTC
TRBD1	many	TRBV5-1	TRBJ2-7	CASSSEPGQGYEQYF	TGCGCCAGCAGCTCGGAGCCGGGACAGGGCTACGAGCAGTACTTC
TRBD2	many	TRBV5-1	TRBJ2-3	CASSLTFLAGTDTQYF	TGCGCCAGCAGCCTAACCTTCCTAGCGGGCACAGATACGCAGTATTTT
TRBD1	many	TRBV20-1	TRBJ1-1	CSARTGRVNTEAFF	TGCAGTGCTCGGACAGGGAGAGTAAACACTGAAGCTTTCTTT
TRBD1	many	TRBV7-9	TRBJ2-3	CASSQGTGGNTQYF	TGTGCCAGCAGCCAGGGGACAGGGGGGAATACGCAGTATTTT
TRBD1	-	TRBV5-1	TRBJ2-7	CASKGVRGLHEQYF	TGCGCCAGCAAGGGAGTCAGGGGGCTTCACGAGCAGTACTTC
TRBD1	many	TRBV12-3/TRBV12-4	TRBJ2-2	CASVGQGIGTGELFF	TGTGCCAGCGTAGGACAGGGGATCGGGACCGGGGAGCTGTTTTTT
-	-	TRBV3-1	TRBJ1-6	CASSQVRDSPLHF	TGTGCCAGCAGCCAAGTACGGGATTCACCCCTCCACTTT
-	-	TRBV7-7	TRBJ2-5	CASAGGPGETQYF	TGTGCCAGCGCCGGGGGCCCGGGGGAGACCCAGTACTTC
TRBD1	many	TRBV29-1	TRBJ1-6	CSASVGDSSPLHF	TGCAGCGCCTCGGTGGGGGACAGCTCACCCCTCCACTTT
-	-	TRBV5-1	TRBJ2-3	CASSLQESTDTQYF	TGCGCCAGCAGCTTACAGGAGAGCACAGATACGCAGTATTTT
TRBD2	many	TRBV20-1	TRBJ2-7	CSAKRPGLAGIHYEQYF	TGCAGTGCTAAGAGACCGGGACTAGCGGGAATCCACTACGAGCAGTACTTC
-	many	TRBV3-1	TRBJ2-3	CASSHQAASTDTQYF	TGTGCCAGCAGCCACCAAGCGGCTAGCACAGATACGCAGTATTTT
TRBD2	many	TRBV5-1	TRBJ2-1	CASSLVPSGGYNEQFF	TGCGCCAGCAGCTTGGTGCCTAGCGGGGGATACAATGAGCAGTTCTTC
-	-	TRBV20-1	TRBJ2-7	CSASSSGRSSYEQYF	TGCAGTGCTAGCAGCAGTGGTAGGTCTTCCTACGAGCAGTACTTC
-	many	TRBV5-1	TRBJ2-7	CASSFLPYEQYF	TGCGCCAGCAGCTTTCTTCCCTACGAGCAGTACTTC
-	many	TRBV12-3/TRBV12-4	TRBJ2-7	CASSLGAGYEQYF	TGTGCCAGCAGTTTGGGGGCCGGTTACGAGCAGTACTTC
TRBD2	many	TRBV20-1	TRBJ2-3	CSASLLAGAATQYF	TGCAGTGCTAGCCTACTAGCGGGAGCAGCTACGCAGTATTTT
TRBD2	many	TRBV27	TRBJ2-7	CASSLSGLASRWAYEQYF	TGTGCCAGCAGTTTATCGGGACTAGCGTCTCGATGGGCCTACGAGCAGTACTTC
TRBD2	many	TRBV5-1	TRBJ2-3	CASSLSSGSTDTQYF	TGCGCCAGCAGCTTGTCTAGCGGGAGTACAGATACGCAGTATTTT
-	many	TRBV5-1	TRBJ2-5	CASSLGGGNRETQYF	TGCGCCAGCAGCTTAGGAGGGGGCAATAGAGAGACCCAGTACTTC
-	-	TRBV19	TRBJ2-1	CASSILGEQFF	TGTGCCAGTAGTATTCTAGGGGAGCAGTTCTTC